Sequencing of this T cell receptor (beta chain) was carried out in a study of shared clonotypes between healthy human individuals (dated by TCRdb to 2020 to 2022). General notes on the study: Three men and a couple of women, aged 18 to 49 years, made up the cohort. For each donor, CD4 naive and CD4 memory were each given three plates, CD8 naive was given two plates, and CD8 memory was given one plate. Blood TCR repertoires of a handful of healthy adults were deeply sequenced to estimate repertoire size and the extent of clonotype sharing between individuals. Libraries were prepared and TCR repertoires were sequenced by different laboratories using diverse techniques, in order to increase sequencing depth and limit assay-specific biases. Each donor's leukapheresis produced roughly between roughly 0.85 and 9.5 billion PBMCs. What the study reported, not specific to this receptor: Higher generation probabilities were observed for clonotypes shared by all four sorted-subset donors than for non-shared clonotypes. Because the study included a small number of donors, the genetic and exposure-history diversity represented was limited. Rarefaction of sorted-subset datasets indicated incomplete sequencing despite the large sequencing depth. Naive subsets generally had larger estimated clonotype richness than memory subsets. When a few donors were compared, the shared fraction of clonotypes was around 5% for naive CD4, around 3.6% for naive CD8, about 2.4% for memory CD4, and 0.4% for memory CD8. Sampling was restricted to blood, and TCR repertoires in tissues likely differ from the TCR repertoires found in blood. Based on pairwise subsampling, the degree of clonotype sharing among donors was expected to be affected by sequencing depth.

The donors were healthy, HIV-negative adults with no recently reported acute infections or vaccinations. Every donor was a Caucasian adult living in Nashville, Tennessee, USA. CD4+ T cells were enriched through magnetic negative selection, after which naive cells were positively selected on CD45RA and the remaining negative fraction served as the memory subset. After blood collection by leukapheresis, PBMCs were isolated using Ficoll-Histopaque density gradient centrifugation and then cryopreserved in the vapor phase of liquid nitrogen. Purity and quantity of every magnetically sorted T cell population were checked by analytical flow cytometry. Genomic DNA was isolated from each sorted fraction and quantified by UV absorbance on a Nanodrop 2000c. Concerning this clone: Which antigen it targets is not known. No quality values exist for individual bases; no much larger clone is one base distant.

Using the deep immunoSEQ assay, multiplex PCR amplified TCR CDR3 regions from genomic DNA. Extracted genomic DNA from each cell subset was distributed evenly across all wells of several immunoSEQ 96-well plates, and each plate was treated as a replicate. For sorted subsets, approximately 200 ng of genomic DNA, equivalent to 25,000 to 35,000 T cell genomes, went into each replicate PCR. Purified libraries were quantified with a Qubit 3.0 fluorometer, sized on a Bioanalyzer 2100, and re-quantified with the KAPA Library Quantification kit. A separate single-read 150-cycle Illumina NextSeq 550 flow cell was used to sequence each immunoSEQ 96-well plate. As for how the authors treated the data: Because the immunoSEQ output included only junctional sequences and no quality scores, the filtering could not be the same as the filtering used for full-length reads. To assign V/J genes and CDR3, sequences were annotated using PyIR, a Python wrapper for IgBLAST v1.9, with IMGT germline references. Reads were filtered out if the reads had weak V/J assignments (E-value above 1e-6), no CDR3, stop codons, out-of-frame junctions, or ambiguous translated residues. A V3J clonotype was defined by an identical inferred V gene, J gene, and CDR3 amino acid sequence. The percentage overlap between two repertoires was calculated by dividing the number of shared unique clonotypes by the size of the smaller repertoire. Richness of each repertoire was evaluated using RTK rarefaction, the Chao1 estimator, and Recon v2.1 estimates of unobserved clonotypes. OLGA was used to compute generation probabilities for all TCRbeta clonotypes that the gDNA method yielded from a few donors. Sourced from immuneACCESS, this table was stored by TCRdb with only in-frame sequences that have V and J called. A share of the clones is absent; for the studies checked, an unresolved V gene accounts for under half, and the remainder has no known explanation. From that table come the V and J calls and clone size; the DNA was used to work out D and trimming. For this sample there are about 2.3 million clones; 80% to 95% appear just once. Together, the top ten hold approximately 0.4% of the sample.

The junction carries 14 bases between V and J, which are trimmed by 0 bases and 11 bases respectively. According to the germline V gene, CDR1 reads SGDLS and CDR2 reads YYNGEE. Including cysteine and phenylalanine, the CDR3 has 13 amino acids. Left in the record is the CDR3 DNA by itself, 39 bases read in frame from the first base. Material: naive CD4+ T cells from PBMCs. The intended sense of this specimen's cell subset or site label: CD45RA+ positively selected. The rearranged segments are TRBV9 and TRBJ1-1; the D gene is perhaps TRBD1, on 6 matching bases. The origin of this receptor is a man aged 18 to 35 in good health. Some clones in this sample may be carry-over from other donors' samples. The CDR3 reads as follows: CASSVAGEGSAFF. The DNA sequence follows: TGTGCCAGCAGCGTAGCAGGGGAAGGTTCTGCTTTCTTT.